Reported below is one T cell receptor beta chain. What it binds is not known. The data belong to a study of cytomegalovirus exposure and HLA in healthy donors. Study results and limitations: Earlier findings revealed that most TCR beta V segments proved productive either about 87% or about 30% of the time. A later analysis reported that several of the most significant clusters appeared to be linked to common viral pathogens, among them Epstein-Barr virus. In a later analysis, TCR association rates varied by HLA locus: DRB1 most, HLA-C fewest. Analyses of presence and absence presupposed an approximately uniform sequencing depth across donors.

Germline V gene lookup returns CDR1 MNHEY and CDR2 SMNVEV (reference sequence). The CDR3 loop spans 15 amino acids. The ends were cut back, 3 bases at V and 2 bases at J, with 11 bases in the middle. Use of 60 Vbeta and 13 Jbeta primers characterized the PCR. Method: immunoSEQ multiplex PCR; TCRdb's copy keeps in-frame clones and lacks some. The sample holds roughly 150,000 clones; around 80% are singletons and the top ten take approximately 4.3%. The V gene is TRBV27, the J gene TRBJ1-5, with D possibly being TRBD1 (5 bases). Sequencing used PBMCs. The TCR comes from a man aged 30 to 39 in good health. The CDR3 DNA reads TGTGCCAGCAGTTTTGACAGATTGGGCAATCAGCCCCAGCATTTT. Residues: CASSFDRLGNQPQHF.